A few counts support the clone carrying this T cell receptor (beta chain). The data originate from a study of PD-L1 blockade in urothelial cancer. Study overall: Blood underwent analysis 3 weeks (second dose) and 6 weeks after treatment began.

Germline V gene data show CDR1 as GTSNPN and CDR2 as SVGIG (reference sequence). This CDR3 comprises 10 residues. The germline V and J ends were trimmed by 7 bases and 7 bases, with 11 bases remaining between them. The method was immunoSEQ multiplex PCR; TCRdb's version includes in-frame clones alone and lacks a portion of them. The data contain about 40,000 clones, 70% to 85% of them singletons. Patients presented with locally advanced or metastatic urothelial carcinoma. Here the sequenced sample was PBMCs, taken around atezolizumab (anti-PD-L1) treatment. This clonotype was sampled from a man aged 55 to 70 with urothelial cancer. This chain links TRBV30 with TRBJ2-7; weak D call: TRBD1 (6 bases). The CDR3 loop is CAFERGEQYF. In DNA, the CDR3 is TGTGCCTTCGAGAGGGGGGAGCAGTACTTC.